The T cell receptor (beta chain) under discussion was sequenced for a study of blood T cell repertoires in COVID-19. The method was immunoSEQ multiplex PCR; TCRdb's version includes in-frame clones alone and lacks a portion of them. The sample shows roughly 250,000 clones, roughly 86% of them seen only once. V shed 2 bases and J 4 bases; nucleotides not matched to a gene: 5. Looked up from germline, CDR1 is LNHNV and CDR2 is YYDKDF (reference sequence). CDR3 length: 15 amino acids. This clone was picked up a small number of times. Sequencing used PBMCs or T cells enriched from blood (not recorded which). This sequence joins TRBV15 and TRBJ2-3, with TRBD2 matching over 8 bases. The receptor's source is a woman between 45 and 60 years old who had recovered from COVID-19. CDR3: CATSRTSGSPDTQYF. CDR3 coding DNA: TGTGCCACCAGCAGAACAAGCGGGAGCCCAGATACGCAGTATTTT.